This is a list of T cell receptor beta chains from one sample in a study of blood T cell repertoires in COVID-19. TCRdb's table, derived via immunoSEQ multiplex PCR, lists solely in-frame clones and lacks some. The table lists over 140,000 clones, almost 80% of them singletons. The specimen sequenced was PBMCs or T cells enriched from blood (not recorded which). The origin of the receptors is a woman aged 45-60 years who had recovered from COVID-19. The CDR3 runs from the conserved cysteine through the conserved F or W. Fields, in order: V gene, J gene, clone size, CDR3 protein. For some rows the clone size is stated as once, few or many, or as a class when expanded; others skip it.

>TRBV5-1|TRBJ1-6|-
CASSLTGRNSPLHF
>TRBV5-4|TRBJ1-1|-
CASSPSRDRGRLTEAFF
>TRBV19|TRBJ1-1|-
CASRRQISLEAFF
>TRBV19|TRBJ1-4|-
CASSRRQGSGDEKLFF
>TRBV27|TRBJ1-4|-
CASSLSLGQGHEKLFF
>TRBV12-5|TRBJ2-2|once
CASGSSRTSGSDTGELFF
>TRBV28|TRBJ1-5|-
CASTGINNQPQHF
>TRBV9|TRBJ1-3|-
CASSATRDRRTGNTIYF
>TRBV11-2|TRBJ1-1|-
CASSSISRIEAFF
>TRBV10-2|TRBJ1-1|-
CASSERAGLNTEAFF
>TRBV6-5|TRBJ1-3|-
CASKPGTSGNTIYF
>TRBV6-5|TRBJ1-1|-
CASGDWTEAFF
>TRBV9|TRBJ2-1|-
CASSVVENSYNEQFF
>TRBV2|TRBJ1-5|-
CASSPHRGSNQPQHF
>TRBV7-9|TRBJ2-7|-
CASSLKGGQGAYEQYF